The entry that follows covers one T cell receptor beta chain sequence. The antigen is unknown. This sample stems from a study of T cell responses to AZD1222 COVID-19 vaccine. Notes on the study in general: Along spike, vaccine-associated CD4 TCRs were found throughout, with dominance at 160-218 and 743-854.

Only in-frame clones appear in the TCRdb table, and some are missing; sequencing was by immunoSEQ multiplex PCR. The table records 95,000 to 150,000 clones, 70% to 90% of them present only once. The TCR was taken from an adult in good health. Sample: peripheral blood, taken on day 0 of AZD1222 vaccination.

CDR3 in amino acids: CASSKDARTRTYEQYF. DNA for the CDR3: TGTGCCAGTAGCAAGGACGCCCGGACCCGGACCTACGAGCAGTACTTC. The chain employs TRBV19 and TRBJ2-7; D not certain. Germline lookup yields CDR1 LNHDA and CDR2 SQIVND (reference sequence). Trimming stripped 6 bases from V and 2 bases from J, with 20 bases between. The CDR3 length is 16 residues. Based on the CDR3 plus reference TRBV19 and TRBJ2-7, the full variable domain is DGGITQSPKYLFRKEGQNVTLSCEQNLNHDAMYWYRQDPGQGLRLIYYSQIVNDFQKGDIAEGYSVSREKKESFPLTVTSAQKNPTAFYLCASSKDARTRTYEQYFGPGTRLTVT.